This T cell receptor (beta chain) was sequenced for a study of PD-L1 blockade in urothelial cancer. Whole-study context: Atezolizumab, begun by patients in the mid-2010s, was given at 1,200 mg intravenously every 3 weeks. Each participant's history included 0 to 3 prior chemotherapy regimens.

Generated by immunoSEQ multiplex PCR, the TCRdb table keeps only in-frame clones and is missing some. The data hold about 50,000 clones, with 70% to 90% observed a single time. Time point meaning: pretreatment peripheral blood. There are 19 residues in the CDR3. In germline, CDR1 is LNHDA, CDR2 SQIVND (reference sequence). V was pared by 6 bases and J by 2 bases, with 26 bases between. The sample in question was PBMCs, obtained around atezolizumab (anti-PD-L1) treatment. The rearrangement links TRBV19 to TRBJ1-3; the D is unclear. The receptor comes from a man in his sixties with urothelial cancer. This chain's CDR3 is CASSPQRRNTPSAGNTIYF. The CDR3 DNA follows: TGTGCCAGTAGCCCGCAGAGGAGGAACACCCCGAGTGCTGGAAACACCATATATTTT. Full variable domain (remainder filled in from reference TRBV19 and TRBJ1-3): DGGITQSPKYLFRKEGQNVTLSCEQNLNHDAMYWYRQDPGQGLRLIYYSQIVNDFQKGDIAEGYSVSREKKESFPLTVTSAQKNPTAFYLCASSPQRRNTPSAGNTIYFGEGSWLTVV.